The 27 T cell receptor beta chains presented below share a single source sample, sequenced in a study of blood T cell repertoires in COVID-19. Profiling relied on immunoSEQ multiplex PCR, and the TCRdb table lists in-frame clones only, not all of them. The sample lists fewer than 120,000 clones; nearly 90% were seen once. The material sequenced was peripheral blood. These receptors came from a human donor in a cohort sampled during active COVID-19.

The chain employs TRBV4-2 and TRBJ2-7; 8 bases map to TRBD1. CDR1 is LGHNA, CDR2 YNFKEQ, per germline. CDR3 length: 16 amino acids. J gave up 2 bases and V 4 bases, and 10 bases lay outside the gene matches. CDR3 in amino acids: CASSLSPGQVPYEQYF. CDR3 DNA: TGTGCCAGCAGCCTATCCCCGGGACAGGTACCCTACGAGCAGTACTTC.

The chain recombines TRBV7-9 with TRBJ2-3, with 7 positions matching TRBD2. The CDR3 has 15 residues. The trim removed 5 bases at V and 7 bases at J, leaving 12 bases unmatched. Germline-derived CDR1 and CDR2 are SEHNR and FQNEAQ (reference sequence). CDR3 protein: CASSRLGGRAHTQYF. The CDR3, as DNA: TGTGCCAGCAGCCGACTAGGTGGGAGGGCCCATACGCAGTATTTT.

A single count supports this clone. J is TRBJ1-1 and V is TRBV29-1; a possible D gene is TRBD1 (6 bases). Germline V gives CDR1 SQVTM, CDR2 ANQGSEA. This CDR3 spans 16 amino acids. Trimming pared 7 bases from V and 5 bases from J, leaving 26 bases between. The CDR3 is CSASQGGGRAVTEAFF. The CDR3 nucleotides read TGCAGCGCCTCTCAAGGGGGGGGCAGGGCGGTGACTGAAGCTTTCTTT.

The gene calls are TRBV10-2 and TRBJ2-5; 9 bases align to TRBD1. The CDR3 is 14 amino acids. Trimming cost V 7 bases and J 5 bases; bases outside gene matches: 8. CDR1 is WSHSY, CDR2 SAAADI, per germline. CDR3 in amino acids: CASTRDRAGETQYF. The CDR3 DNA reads TGCGCCAGCACCAGGGACAGGGCAGGGGAGACCCAGTACTTC.

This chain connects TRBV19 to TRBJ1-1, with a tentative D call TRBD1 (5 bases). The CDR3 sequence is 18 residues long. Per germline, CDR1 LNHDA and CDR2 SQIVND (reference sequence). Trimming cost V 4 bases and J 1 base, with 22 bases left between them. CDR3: CASSRNIRVELKNTEAFF. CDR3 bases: TGTGCCAGTAGTAGGAATATCAGGGTAGAACTGAAGAACACTGAAGCTTTCTTT.

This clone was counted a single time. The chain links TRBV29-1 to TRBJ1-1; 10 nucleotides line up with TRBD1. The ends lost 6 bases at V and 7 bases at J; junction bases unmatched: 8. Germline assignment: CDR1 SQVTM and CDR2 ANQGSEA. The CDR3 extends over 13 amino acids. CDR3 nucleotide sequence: TGCAGCGTCGTGACAGGGGGCGAGGGTGAAGCTTTCTTT. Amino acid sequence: CSVVTGGEGEAFF.

The CDR3 here is CASSLGGAELYNEQFF. DNA of the CDR3: TGCGCCAGCAGCTTGGGGGGAGCTGAACTCTACAATGAGCAGTTCTTC. This sequence joins TRBV5-1 and TRBJ2-1, with TRBD2 as a possible D gene (5 bases). Germline loops: CDR1 SGHRS, CDR2 YFSETQ. Between the trimmed V and J ends, which lost 0 bases and 3 bases, there was a span of 13 bases. The CDR3 totals 16 residues.

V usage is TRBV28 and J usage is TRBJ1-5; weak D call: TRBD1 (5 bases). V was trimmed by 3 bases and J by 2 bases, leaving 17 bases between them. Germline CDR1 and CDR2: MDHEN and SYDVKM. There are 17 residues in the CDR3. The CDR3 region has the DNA TGTGCCAGCAGTTTCCCCGAGGGGAGGGGTGGCAATCAGCCCCAGCATTTT. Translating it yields CASSFPEGRGGNQPQHF.

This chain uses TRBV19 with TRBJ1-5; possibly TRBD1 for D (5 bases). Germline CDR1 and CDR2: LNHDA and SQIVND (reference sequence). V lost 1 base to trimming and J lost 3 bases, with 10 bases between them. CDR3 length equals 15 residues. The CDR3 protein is CASSIGGTFNQPQHF. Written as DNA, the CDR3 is TGTGCCAGTAGTATAGGCGGGACCTTCAATCAGCCCCAGCATTTT. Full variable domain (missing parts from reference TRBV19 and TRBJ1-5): DGGITQSPKYLFRKEGQNVTLSCEQNLNHDAMYWYRQDPGQGLRLIYYSQIVNDFQKGDIAEGYSVSREKKESFPLTVTSAQKNPTAFYLCASSIGGTFNQPQHFGDGTRLSIL.

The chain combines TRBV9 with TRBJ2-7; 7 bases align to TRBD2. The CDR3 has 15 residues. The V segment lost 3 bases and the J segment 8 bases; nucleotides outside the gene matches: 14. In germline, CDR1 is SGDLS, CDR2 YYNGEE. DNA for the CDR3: TGTGCCAGCAGCGCACCCGACGGCGGGGGAGACCAGCAGTACTTC. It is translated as CASSAPDGGGDQQYF.

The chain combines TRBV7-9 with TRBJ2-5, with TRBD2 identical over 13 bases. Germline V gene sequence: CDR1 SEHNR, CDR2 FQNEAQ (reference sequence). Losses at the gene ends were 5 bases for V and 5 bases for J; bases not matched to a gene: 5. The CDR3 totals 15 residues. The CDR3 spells CASSRRLAGGETQYF. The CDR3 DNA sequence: TGTGCCAGCAGCCGAAGACTAGCGGGAGGTGAGACCCAGTACTTC. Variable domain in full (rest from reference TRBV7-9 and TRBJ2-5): DTGVSQNPRHKITKRGQNVTFRCDPISEHNRLYWYRQTLGQGPEFLTYFQNEAQLEKSRLLSDRFSAERPKGSFSTLEIQRTEQGDSAMYLCASSRRLAGGETQYFGPGTRLLVL.

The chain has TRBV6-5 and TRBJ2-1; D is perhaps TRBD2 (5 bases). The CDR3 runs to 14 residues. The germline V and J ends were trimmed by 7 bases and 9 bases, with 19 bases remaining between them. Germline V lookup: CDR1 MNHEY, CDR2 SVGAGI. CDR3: CASMVLSGGGEQFF. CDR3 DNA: TGTGCCAGCATGGTGCTAAGCGGTGGAGGTGAGCAGTTCTTC.

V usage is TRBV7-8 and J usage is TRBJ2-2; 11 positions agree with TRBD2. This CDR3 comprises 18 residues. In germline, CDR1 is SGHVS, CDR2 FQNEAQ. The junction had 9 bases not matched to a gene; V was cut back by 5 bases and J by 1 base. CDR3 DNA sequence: TGTGCCAGCAGCCCTAGCGGGAGGATCTATTTGAACACCGGGGAGCTGTTTTTT. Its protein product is CASSPSGRIYLNTGELFF.

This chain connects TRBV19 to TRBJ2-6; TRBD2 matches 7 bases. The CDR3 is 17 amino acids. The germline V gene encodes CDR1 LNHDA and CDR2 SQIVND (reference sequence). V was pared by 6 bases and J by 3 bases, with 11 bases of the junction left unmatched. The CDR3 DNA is TGTGCCAGTAGACCTCCGGCGGGGGTTAATGGGGCCAACGTCCTGACTTTC. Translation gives CASRPPAGVNGANVLTF.

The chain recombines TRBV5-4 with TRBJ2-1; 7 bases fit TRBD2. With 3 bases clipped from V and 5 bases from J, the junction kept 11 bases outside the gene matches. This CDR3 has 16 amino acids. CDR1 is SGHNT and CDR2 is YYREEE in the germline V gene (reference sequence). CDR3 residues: CASSYLDLGGNNEQFF. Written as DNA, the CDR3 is TGTGCCAGCAGCTATCTCGATCTCGGGGGGAACAATGAGCAGTTCTTC.

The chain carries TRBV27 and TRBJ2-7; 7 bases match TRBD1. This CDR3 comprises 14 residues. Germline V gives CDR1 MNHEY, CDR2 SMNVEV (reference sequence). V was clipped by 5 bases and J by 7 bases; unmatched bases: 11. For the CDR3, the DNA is TGTGCCAGCAGTCCCTCCGGGACAGCCCTAGAGCAGTACTTC. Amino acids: CASSPSGTALEQYF.

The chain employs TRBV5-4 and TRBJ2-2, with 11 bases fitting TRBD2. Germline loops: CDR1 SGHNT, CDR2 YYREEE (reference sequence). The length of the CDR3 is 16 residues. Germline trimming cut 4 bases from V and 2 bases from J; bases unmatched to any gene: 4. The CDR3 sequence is CASSPGTSGNTGELFF. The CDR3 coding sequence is TGTGCCAGCAGCCCTGGGACTAGCGGCAACACCGGGGAGCTGTTTTTT.

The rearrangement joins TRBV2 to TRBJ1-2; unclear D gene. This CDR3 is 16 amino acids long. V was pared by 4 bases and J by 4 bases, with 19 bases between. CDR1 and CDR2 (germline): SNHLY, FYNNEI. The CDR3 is CASSVTTPGSSYGYTF. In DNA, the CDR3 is TGTGCCAGCAGTGTCACGACACCGGGATCATCCTATGGCTACACCTTC. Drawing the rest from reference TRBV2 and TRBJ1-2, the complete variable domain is EPEVTQTPSHQVTQMGQEVILRCVPISNHLYFYWYRQILGQKVEFLVSFYNNEISEKSEIFDDQFSVERPDGSNFTLKIRSTKLEDSAMYFCASSVTTPGSSYGYTFGSGTRLTVV.

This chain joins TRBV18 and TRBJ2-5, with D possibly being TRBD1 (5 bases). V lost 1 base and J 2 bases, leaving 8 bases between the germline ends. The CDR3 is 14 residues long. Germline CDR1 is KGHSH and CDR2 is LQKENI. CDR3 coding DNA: TGTGCCAGCTCACCACGTTCAGGGCAAGAGACCCAGTACTTC. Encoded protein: CASSPRSGQETQYF.

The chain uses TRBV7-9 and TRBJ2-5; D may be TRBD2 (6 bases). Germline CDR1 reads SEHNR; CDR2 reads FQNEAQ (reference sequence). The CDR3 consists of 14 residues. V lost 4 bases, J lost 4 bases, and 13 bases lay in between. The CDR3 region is CASSSAGGGETQYF. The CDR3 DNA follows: TGTGCCAGCAGCTCCGCCGGGGGAGGAGAGACCCAGTACTTC.

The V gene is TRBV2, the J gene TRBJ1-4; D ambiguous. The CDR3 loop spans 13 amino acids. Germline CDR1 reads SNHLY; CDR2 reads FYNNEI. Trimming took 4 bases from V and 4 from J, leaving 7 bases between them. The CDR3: CASSAFNNEKLFF. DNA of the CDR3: TGTGCCAGCAGTGCGTTTAATAATGAAAAACTGTTTTTT.

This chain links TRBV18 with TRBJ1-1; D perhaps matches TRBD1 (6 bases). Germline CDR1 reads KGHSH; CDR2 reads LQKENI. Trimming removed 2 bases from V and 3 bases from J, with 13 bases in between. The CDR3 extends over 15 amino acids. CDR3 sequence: CASSPSGGWDTEAFF. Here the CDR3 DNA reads TGTGCCAGCTCACCATCGGGGGGCTGGGACACTGAAGCTTTCTTT.

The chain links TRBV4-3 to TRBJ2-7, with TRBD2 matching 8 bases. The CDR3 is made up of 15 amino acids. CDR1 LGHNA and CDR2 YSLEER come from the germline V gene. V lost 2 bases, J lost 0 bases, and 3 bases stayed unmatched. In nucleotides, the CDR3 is TGCGCCAGCAGCCAAACCAGCGGGAGCTCCTACGAGCAGTACTTC. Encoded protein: CASSQTSGSSYEQYF.

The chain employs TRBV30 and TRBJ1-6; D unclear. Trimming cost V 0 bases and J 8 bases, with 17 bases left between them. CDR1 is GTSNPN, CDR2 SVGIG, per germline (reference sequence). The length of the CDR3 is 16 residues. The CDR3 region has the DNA TGTGCCTGGAGTGTCACCAGATCAAAGAATGATTCACCCCTCCACTTT. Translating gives CAWSVTRSKNDSPLHF.

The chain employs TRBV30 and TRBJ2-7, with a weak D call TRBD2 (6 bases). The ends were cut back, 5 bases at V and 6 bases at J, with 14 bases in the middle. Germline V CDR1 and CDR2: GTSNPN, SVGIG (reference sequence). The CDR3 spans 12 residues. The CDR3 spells CAWGRVEGEQYF. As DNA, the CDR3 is TGTGCCTGGGGTAGGGTGGAGGGCGAGCAGTACTTC.

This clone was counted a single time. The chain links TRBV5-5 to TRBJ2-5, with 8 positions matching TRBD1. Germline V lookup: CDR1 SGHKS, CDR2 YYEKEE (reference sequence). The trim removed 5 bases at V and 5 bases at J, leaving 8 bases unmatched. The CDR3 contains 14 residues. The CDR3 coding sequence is TGTGCCAGCAGGCCAGACAGGGGCGAGGAGACCCAGTACTTC. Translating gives CASRPDRGEETQYF.

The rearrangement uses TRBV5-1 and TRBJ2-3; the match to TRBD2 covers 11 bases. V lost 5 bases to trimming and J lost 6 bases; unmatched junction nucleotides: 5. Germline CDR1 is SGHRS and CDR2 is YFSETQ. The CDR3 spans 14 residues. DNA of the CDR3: TGCGCCAGCAGTAGCGGGAGGGGAGGGGATACGCAGTATTTT. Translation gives CASSSGRGGDTQYF.